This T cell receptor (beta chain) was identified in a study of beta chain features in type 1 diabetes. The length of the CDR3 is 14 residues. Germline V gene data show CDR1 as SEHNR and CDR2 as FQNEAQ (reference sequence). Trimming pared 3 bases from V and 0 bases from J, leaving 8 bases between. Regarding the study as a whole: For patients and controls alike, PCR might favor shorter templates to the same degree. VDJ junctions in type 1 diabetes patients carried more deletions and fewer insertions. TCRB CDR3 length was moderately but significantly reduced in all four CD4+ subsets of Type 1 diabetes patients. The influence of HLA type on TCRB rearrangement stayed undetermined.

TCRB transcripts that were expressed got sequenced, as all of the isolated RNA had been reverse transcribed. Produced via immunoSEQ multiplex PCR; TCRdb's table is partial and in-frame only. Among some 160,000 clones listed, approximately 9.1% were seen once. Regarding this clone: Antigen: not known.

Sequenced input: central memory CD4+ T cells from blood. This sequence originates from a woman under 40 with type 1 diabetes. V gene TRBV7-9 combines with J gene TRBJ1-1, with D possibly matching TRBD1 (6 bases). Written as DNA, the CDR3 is TGTGCCAGCAGCTTTAACAGGGTGAACACTGAAGCTTTCTTT. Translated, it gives CASSFNRVNTEAFF.